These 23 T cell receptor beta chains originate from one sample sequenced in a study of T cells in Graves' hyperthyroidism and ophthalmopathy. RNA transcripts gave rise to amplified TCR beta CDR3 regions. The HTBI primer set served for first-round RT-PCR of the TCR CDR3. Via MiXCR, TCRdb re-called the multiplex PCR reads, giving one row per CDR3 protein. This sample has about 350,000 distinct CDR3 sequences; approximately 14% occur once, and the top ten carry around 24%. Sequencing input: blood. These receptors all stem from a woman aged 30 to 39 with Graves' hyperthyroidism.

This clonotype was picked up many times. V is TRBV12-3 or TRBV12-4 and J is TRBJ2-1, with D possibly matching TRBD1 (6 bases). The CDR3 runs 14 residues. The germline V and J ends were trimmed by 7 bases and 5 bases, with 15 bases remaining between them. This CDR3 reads CASTLTGPHNEQFF. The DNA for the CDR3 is TGTGCCAGCACCCTTACAGGGCCACACAATGAGCAGTTCTTC.

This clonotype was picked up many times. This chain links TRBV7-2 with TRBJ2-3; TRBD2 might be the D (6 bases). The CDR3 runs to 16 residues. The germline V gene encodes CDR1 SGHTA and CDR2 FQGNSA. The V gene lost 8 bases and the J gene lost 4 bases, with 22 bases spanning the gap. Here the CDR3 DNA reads TGTGCCAGCGGGGCGGTGGCGGGAAGGTTCGCAGATACGCAGTATTTT. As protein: CASGAVAGRFADTQYF.

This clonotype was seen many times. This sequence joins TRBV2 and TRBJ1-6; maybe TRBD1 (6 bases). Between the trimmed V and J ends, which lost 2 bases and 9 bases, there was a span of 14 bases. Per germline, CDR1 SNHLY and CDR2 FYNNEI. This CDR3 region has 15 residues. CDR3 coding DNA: TGTGCCAGCAGTGAAATGGGCAAGGGGGTTTCACCCCTCCACTTT. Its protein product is CASSEMGKGVSPLHF.

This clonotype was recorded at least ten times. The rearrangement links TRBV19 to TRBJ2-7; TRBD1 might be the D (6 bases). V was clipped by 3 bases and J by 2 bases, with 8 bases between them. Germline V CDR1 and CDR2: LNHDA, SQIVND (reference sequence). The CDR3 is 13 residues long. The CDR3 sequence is CASSMGHPYEQYF. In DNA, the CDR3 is TGTGCCAGTAGTATGGGACACCCCTACGAGCAGTACTTC.

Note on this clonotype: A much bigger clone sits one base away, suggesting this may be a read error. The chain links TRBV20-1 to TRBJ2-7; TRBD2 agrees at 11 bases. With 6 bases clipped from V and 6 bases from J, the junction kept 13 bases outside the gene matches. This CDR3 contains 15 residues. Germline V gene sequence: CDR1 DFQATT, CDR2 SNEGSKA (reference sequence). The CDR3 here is CSAIIAGGPGGEQYF. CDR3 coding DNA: TGCAGTGCGATAATAGCGGGAGGGCCAGGGGGCGAGCAGTACTTC.

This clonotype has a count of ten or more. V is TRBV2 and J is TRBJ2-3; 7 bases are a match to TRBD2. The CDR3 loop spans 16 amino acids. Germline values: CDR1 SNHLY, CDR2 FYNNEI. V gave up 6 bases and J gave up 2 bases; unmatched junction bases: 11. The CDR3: CASRPLGLTYTDTQYF. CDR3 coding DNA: TGTGCCAGCAGGCCTCTGGGACTAACCTACACAGATACGCAGTATTTT.

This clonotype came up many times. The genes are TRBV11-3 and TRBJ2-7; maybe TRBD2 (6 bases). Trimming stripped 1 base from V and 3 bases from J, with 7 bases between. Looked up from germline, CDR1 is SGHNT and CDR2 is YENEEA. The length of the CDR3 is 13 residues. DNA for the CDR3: TGTGCCAGCAGCTTAGGGGGGGTCTACGAGCAGTACTTC. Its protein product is CASSLGGVYEQYF.

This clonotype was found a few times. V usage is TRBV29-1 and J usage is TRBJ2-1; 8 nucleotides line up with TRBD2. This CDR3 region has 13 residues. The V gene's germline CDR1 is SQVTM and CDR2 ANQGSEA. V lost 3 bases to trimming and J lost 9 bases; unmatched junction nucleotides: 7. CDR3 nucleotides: TGCAGCGTTGAGGGACTAGTAGTTACTGAGCAGTTCTTC. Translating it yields CSVEGLVVTEQFF.

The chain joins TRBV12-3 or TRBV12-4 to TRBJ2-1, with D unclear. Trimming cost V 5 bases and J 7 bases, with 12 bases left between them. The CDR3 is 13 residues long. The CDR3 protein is CASSINRRNEQFF. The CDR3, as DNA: TGTGCCAGCAGTATCAATCGACGAAATGAGCAGTTCTTC.

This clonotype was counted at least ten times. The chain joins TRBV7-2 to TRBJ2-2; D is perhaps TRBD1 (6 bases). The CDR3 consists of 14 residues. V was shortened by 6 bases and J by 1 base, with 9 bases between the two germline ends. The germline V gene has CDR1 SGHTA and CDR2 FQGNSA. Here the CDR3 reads CASRLQGNTGELFF. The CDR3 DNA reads TGTGCCAGCAGATTACAGGGGAACACCGGGGAGCTGTTTTTT.

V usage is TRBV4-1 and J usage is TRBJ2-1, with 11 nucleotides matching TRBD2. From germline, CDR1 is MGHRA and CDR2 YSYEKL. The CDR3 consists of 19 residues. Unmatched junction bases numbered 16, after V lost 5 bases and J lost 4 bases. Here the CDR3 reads CASSITLGLAGGGYNEQFF. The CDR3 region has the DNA TGCGCCAGCAGCATCACCTTGGGGCTAGCGGGAGGAGGGTACAATGAGCAGTTCTTC.

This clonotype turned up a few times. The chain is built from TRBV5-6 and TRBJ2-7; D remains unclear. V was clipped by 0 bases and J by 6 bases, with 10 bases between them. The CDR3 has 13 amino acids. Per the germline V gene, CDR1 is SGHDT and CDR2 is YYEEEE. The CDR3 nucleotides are TGTGCCAGCAGCTTGGTTCTGACGGGCGAGCAGTACTTC. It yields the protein CASSLVLTGEQYF.

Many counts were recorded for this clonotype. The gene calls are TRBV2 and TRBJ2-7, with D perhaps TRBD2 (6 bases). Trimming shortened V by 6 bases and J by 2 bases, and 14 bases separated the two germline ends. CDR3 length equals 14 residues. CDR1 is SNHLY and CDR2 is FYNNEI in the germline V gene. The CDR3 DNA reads TGTGCCAGCAGGGAGGGCAGAGGAACCTACGAGCAGTACTTC. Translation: CASREGRGTYEQYF.

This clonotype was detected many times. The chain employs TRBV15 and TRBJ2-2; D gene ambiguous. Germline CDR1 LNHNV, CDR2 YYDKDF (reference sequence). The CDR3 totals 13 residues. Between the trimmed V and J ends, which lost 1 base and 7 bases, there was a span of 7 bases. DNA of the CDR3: TGTGCCACCAGCAGAGTGACGGGCGGGGAGCTGTTTTTT. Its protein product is CATSRVTGGELFF.

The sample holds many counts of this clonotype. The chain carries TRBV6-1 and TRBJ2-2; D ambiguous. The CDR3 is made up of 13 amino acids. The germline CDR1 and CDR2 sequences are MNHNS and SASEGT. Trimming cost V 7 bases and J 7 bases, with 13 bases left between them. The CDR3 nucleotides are TGTGCCAGCACCCCCGCAGAGTACGGGGAGCTGTTTTTT. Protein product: CASTPAEYGELFF.

The CDR3 coding sequence is TGCAGCGGTACGGGACGGGAAACAGATACGCAGTATTTT. Translation: CSGTGRETDTQYF. The genes are TRBV20-1 and TRBJ2-3; D tentatively fits TRBD1 or TRBD2 (5 bases each). This CDR3 is built from 13 residues. The germline CDR1 and CDR2 sequences are DFQATT and SNEGSKA (reference sequence).

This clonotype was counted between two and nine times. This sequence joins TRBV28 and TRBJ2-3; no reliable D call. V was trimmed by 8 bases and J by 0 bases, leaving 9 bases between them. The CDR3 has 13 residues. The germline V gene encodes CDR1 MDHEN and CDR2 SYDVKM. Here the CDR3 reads CASDSSSTDTQYF. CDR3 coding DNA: TGTGCCAGCGATAGTTCTAGCACAGATACGCAGTATTTT.

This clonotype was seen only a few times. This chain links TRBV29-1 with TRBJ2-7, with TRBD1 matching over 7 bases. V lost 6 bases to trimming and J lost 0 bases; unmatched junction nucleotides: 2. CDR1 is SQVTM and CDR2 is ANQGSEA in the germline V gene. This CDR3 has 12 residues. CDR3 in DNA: TGCAGCGTCGGACAGGCCTCCTACGAGCAGTACTTC. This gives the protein CSVGQASYEQYF.

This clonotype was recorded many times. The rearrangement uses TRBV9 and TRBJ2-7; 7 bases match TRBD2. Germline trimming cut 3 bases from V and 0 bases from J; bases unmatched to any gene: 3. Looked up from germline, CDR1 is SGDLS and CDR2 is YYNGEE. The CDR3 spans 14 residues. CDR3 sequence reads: CASSGRDYSYEQYF. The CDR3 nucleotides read TGTGCCAGCAGCGGTCGGGACTACTCCTACGAGCAGTACTTC.

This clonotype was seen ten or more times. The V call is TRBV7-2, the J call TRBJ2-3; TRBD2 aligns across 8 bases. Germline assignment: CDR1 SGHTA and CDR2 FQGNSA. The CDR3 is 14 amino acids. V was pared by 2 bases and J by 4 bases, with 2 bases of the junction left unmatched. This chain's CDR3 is CASSLKAGADTQYF. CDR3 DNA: TGTGCCAGCAGCTTAAAAGCGGGAGCAGATACGCAGTATTTT.

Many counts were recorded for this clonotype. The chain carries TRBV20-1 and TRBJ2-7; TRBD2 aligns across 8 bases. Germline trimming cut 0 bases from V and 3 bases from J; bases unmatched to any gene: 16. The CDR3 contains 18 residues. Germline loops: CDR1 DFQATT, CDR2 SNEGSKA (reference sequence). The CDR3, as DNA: TGCAGTGCTAGAGATGAGTCTGCGGGAGGAATGAGGCACTACGAGCAGTACTTC. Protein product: CSARDESAGGMRHYEQYF.

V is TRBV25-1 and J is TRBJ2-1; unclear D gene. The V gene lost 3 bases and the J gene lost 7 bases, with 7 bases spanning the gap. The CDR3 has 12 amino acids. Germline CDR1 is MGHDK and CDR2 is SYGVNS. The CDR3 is CASSDSLNEQFF. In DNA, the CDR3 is TGTGCCAGCAGTGATTCCCTTAATGAGCAGTTCTTC. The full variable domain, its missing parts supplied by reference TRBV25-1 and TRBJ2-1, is EADIYQTPRYLVIGTGKKITLECSQTMGHDKMYWYQQDPGMELHLIHYSYGVNSTEKGDLSSESTVSRIRTEHFPLTLESARPSHTSQYLCASSDSLNEQFFGPGTRLTVL.

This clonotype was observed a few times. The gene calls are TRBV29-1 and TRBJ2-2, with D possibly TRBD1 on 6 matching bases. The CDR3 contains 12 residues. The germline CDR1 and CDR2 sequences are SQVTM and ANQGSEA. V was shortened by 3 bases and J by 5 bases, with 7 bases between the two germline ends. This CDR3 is CSVDQGTGELFF. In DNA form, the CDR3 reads TGCAGCGTTGATCAGGGGACCGGGGAGCTGTTTTTT.